The present entry profiles one T cell receptor beta chain with its context. Antigen specificity is unknown. These data originate in a study of identical twins. Study results and limitations: Models underestimated out-of-frame TCR alpha sharing in monozygotic twins. Zero-insertion analyses were open to partial confounding by invariant MAIT and iNKT cells.

TCRdb re-derived calls from the 5' RACE reads in MiXCR, one entry per CDR3 protein. Of a few hundred thousand distinct CDR3 sequences in the sample, 12% to 15% are singletons; the top ten hold 0.44%. J lost 7 bases, V lost 6 bases, and 18 bases had no gene match. CDR1 is DFQATT, CDR2 SNEGSKA, per germline (reference sequence). The CDR3 contains 16 residues. The sample was also linked to a second study, of yellow fever vaccine responses in identical twins.

This chain connects TRBV20-1 to TRBJ2-1; 7 bases map to TRBD1. The origin of this receptor is a young woman in good health. Material: CD4+ T cells sorted from blood. The CDR3 coding sequence is TGCAGTGCCCCCTCTGGGGGACGGGGACAGCTGAATGAGCAGTTCTTC. This gives the protein CSAPSGGRGQLNEQFF.